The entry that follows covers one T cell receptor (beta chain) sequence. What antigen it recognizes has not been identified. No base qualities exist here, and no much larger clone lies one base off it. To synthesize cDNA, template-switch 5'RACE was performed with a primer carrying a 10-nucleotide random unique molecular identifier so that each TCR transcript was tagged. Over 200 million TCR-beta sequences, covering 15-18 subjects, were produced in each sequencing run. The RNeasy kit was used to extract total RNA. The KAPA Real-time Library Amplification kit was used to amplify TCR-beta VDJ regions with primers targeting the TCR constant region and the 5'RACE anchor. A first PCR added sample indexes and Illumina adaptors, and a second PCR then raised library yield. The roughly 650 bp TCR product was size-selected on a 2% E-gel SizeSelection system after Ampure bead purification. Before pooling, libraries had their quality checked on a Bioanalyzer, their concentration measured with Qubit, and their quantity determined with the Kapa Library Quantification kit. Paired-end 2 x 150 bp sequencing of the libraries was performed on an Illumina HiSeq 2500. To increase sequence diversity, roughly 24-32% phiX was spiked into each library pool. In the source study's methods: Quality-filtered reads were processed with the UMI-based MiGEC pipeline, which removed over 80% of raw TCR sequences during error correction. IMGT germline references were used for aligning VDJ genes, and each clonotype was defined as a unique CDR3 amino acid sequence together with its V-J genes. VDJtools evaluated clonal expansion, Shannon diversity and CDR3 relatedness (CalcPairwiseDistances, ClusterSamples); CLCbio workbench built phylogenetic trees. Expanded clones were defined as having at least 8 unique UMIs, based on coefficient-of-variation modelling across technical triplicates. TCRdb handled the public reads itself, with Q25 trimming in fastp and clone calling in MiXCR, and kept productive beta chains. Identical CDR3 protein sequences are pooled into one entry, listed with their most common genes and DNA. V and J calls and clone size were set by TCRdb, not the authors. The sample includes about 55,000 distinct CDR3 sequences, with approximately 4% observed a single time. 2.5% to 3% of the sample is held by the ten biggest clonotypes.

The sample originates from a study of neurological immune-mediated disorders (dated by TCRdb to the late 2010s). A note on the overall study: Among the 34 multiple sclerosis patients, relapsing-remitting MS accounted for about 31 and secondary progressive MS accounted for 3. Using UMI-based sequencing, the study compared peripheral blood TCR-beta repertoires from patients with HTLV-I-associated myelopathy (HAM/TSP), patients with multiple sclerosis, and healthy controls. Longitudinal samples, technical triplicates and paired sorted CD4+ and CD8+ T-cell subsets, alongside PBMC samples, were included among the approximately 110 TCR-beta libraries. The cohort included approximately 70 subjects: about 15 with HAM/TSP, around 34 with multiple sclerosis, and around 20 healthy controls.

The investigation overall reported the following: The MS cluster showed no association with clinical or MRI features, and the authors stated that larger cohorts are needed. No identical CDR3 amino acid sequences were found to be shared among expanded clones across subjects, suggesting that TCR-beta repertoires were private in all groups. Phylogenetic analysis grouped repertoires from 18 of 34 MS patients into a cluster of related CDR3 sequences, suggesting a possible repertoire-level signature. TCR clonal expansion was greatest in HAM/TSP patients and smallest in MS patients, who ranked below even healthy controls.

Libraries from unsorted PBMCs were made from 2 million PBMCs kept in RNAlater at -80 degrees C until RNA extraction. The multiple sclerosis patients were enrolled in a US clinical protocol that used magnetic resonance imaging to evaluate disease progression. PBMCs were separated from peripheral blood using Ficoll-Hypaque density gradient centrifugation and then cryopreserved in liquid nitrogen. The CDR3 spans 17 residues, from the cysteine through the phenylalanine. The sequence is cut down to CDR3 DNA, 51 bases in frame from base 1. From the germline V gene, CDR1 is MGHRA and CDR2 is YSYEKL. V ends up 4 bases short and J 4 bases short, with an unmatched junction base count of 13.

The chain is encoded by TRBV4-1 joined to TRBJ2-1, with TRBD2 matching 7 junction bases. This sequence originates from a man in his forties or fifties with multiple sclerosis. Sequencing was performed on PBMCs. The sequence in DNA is TGCGCCAGCAGCCGTGTTTTTGCGGGAGATAGGTACAATGAGCAGTTCTTC. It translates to CASSRVFAGDRYNEQFF.